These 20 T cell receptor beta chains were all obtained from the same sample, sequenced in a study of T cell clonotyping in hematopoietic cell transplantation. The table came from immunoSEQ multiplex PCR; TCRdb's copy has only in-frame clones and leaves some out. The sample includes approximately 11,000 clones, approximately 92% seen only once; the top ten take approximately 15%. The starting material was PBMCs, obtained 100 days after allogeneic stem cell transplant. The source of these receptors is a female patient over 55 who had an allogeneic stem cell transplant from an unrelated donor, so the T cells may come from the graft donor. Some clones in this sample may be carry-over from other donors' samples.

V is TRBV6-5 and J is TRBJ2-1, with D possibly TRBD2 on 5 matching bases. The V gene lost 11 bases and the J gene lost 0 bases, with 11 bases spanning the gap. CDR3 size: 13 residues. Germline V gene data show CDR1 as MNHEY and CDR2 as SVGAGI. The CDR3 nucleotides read TGTGCCTGCGGACTCTCCTCCTACAATGAGCAGTTCTTC. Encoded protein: CACGLSSYNEQFF.

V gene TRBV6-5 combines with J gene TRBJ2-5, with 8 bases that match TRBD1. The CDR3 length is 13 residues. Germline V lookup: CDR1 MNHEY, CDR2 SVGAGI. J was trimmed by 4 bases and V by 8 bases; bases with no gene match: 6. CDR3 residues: CASDTGGPETQYF. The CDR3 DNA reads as TGTGCCAGCGATACAGGGGGACCAGAGACCCAGTACTTC.

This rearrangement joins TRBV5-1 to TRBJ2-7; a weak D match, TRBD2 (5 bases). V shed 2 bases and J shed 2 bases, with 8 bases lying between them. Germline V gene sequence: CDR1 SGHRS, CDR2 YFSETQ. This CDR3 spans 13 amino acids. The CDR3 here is CASSFEGPYEQYF. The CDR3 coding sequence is TGCGCCAGCAGCTTTGAGGGCCCCTACGAGCAGTACTTC.

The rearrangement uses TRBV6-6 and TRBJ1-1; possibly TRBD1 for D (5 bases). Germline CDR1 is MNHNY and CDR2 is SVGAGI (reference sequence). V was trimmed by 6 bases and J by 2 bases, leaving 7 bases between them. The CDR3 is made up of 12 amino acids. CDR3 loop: CASRGRNTEAFF. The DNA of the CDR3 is TGTGCCAGCAGGGGACGCAACACTGAAGCTTTCTTT.

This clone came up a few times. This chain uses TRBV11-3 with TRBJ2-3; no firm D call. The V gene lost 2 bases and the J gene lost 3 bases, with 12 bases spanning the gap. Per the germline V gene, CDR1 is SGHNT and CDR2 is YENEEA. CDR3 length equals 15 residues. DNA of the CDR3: TGTGCCAGCAGCTTACTGGGCAGTGAGACAGATACGCAGTATTTT. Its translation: CASSLLGSETDTQYF.

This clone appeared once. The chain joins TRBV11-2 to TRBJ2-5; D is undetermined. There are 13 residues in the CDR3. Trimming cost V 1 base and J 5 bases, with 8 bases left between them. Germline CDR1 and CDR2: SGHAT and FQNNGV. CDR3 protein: CASSLVRVETQYF. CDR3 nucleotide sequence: TGTGCCAGCAGCTTAGTTAGGGTTGAGACCCAGTACTTC.

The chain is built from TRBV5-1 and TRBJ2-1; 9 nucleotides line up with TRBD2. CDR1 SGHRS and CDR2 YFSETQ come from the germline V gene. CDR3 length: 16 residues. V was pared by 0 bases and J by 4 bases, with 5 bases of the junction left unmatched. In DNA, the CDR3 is TGCGCCAGCAGCTTGGGGGGTAGCGGGGGTTACAATGAGCAGTTCTTC. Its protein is CASSLGGSGGYNEQFF.

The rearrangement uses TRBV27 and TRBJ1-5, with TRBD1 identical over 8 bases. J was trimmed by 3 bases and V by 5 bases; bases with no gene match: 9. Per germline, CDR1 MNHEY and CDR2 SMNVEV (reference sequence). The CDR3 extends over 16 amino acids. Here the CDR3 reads CASSDTGGGYNQPQHF. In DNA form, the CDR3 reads TGTGCCAGCAGTGATACAGGGGGGGGTTACAATCAGCCCCAGCATTTT.

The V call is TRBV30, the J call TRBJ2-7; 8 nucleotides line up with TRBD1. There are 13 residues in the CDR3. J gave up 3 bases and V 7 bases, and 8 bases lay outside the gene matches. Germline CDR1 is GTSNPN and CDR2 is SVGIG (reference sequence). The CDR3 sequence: CASTGEEGYEQYF. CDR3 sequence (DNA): TGTGCCTCGACAGGGGAAGAGGGCTACGAGCAGTACTTC.

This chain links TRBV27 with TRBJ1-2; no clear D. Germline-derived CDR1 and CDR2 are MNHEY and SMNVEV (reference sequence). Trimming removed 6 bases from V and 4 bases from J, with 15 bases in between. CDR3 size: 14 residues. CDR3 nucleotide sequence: TGTGCCAGCAGGACTGAGGGTCTGTCCTATGGCTACACCTTC. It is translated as CASRTEGLSYGYTF.

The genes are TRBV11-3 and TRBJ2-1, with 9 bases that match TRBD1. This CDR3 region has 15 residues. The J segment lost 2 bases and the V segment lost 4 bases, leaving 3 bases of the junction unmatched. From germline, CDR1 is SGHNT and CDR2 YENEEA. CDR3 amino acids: CASSSDRGPYNEQFF. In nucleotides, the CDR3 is TGTGCCAGCAGCTCGGACAGGGGCCCCTACAATGAGCAGTTCTTC.

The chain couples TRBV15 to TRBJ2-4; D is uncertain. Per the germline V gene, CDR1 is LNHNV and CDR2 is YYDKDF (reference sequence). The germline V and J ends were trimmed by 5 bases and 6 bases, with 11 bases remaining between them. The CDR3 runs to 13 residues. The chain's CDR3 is CATSGSPLNIQYF. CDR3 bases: TGTGCCACCAGCGGTAGTCCCCTAAACATTCAGTACTTC.

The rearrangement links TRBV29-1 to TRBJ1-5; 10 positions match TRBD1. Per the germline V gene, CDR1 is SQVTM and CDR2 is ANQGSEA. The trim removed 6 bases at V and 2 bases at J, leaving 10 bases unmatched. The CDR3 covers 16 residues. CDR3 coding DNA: TGCAGCGTGGGAAACGTCGGGACAGGGGGCAATCAGCCCCAGCATTTT. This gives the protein CSVGNVGTGGNQPQHF.

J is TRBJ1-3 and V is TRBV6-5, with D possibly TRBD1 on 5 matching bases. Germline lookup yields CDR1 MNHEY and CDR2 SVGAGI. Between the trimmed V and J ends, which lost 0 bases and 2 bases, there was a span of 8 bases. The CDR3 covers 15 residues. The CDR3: CASSYSGGPGNTIYF. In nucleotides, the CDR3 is TGTGCCAGCAGTTACTCGGGGGGACCTGGAAACACCATATATTTT.

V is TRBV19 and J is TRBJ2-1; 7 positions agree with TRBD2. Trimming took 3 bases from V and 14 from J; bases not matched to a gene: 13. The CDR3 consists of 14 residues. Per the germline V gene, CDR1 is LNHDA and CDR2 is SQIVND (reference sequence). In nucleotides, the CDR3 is TGTGCCAGTAGTATCACACCAGAGCGGGGCGGGGAGTTCTTC. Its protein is CASSITPERGGEFF.

The CDR3 is CASSELEPQHF. The CDR3 nucleotides are TGTGCCAGCAGTGAACTGGAGCCCCAGCATTTT. This rearrangement joins TRBV6-6 to TRBJ1-5; no reliable D call. The CDR3 totals 11 residues. V gave up 5 bases and J gave up 8 bases, with 7 bases separating them. Germline V gives CDR1 MNHNY, CDR2 SVGAGI (reference sequence).

CDR3: CASSSTLLTGLGNQPQHF. CDR3 sequence (DNA): TGTGCCAGCAGCTCAACCTTGTTGACAGGTCTTGGGAATCAGCCCCAGCATTTT. The chain has TRBV7-9 and TRBJ1-5; D may be TRBD1 (6 bases). Looked up from germline, CDR1 is SEHNR and CDR2 is FQNEAQ (reference sequence). V gave up 4 bases and J gave up 4 bases, with 23 bases separating them. The CDR3 runs 18 residues.

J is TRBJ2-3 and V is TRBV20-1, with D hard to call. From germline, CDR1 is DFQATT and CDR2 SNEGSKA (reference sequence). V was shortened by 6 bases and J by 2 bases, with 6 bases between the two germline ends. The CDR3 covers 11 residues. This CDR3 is CSAPYTDTQYF. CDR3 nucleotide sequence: TGCAGTGCCCCCTACACAGATACGCAGTATTTT.

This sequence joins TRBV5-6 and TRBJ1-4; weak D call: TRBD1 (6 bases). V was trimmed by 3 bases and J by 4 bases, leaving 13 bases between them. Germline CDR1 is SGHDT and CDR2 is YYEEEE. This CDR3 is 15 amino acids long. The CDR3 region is CASSSWTALNEKLFF. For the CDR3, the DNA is TGTGCCAGCAGCTCCTGGACAGCCCTTAATGAAAAACTGTTTTTT.

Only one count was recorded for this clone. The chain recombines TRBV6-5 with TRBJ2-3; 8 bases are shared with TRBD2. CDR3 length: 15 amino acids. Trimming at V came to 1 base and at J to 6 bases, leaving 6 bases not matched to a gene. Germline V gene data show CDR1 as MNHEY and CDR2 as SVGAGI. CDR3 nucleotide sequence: TGTGCCAGCAGTTACTGGAGCGGGACTAGGGATACGCAGTATTTT. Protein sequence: CASSYWSGTRDTQYF.